This is a list of T cell receptor beta chains from one sample in a study of CD8+CD57+ T cells in acquired aplastic anemia. One entry per CDR3 protein, called by TCRdb with MiXCR from the reads. The profile shows about 120,000 distinct CDR3 sequences, 40% of them singletons. The specimen was sorted CD4+, CD8+, or CD8+CD57+ T cells (not recorded which) from PBMCs. Every receptor here comes from a human donor with aplastic anemia. Both conserved end residues are part of each CDR3. A D gene is named only where the DNA matches it firmly. Not all rows give a size; the values are once, few, many and, for expanded clones, a class.

d_call | j_call | clone_size | v_call | cdr3_nt | cdr3_aa
TRBD1 | TRBJ2-5 | many | TRBV2 | TGTGCCAGCAGCGGTCCCGGGACAGAGAAAGAGACCCAGTACTTC | CASSGPGTEKETQYF
NA | TRBJ2-5 | few | TRBV7-6 | TGTGCCAGCAGCTCTCTCGGGACCGAGACCCAGTACTTC | CASSSLGTETQYF
NA | TRBJ2-5 | NA | TRBV29-1 | TGCAGCAGTGAGAGAATCCACCAAGAGACCCAGTACTTC | CSSERIHQETQYF
NA | TRBJ2-7 | NA | TRBV20-1 | TGCAGTGCTACAACAGGGTACGAGCAGTACTTC | CSATTGYEQYF
NA | TRBJ2-3 | many | TRBV20-1 | TGCAGTGCTAGTGGAGCGCAGAAAAGCACAGATACGCAGTATTTT | CSASGAQKSTDTQYF
NA | TRBJ2-1 | NA | TRBV4-3 | TGCGCCAGCAGCCAAGAGGCGGAGGATACCTACAATGAGCAGTTCTTC | CASSQEAEDTYNEQFF
TRBD1 | TRBJ1-2 | NA | TRBV20-1 | TGCAGTGCTAGAGCGCCCGGACAGGCGCTTTGGTATGGCTACACCTTC | CSARAPGQALWYGYTF
TRBD1 | TRBJ2-1 | NA | TRBV20-1 | TGCAGTGCCCCCCCGGGACAGGTGGGCAATGAGCAGTTCTTC | CSAPPGQVGNEQFF
NA | TRBJ1-6 | many | TRBV27 | TGTGCCAGCAGTTTTGAGGGGGTTGGCTCACCCCTCCACTTT | CASSFEGVGSPLHF
TRBD1 | TRBJ2-4 | many | TRBV29-1 | TGCAGCGTAGTGACAGGGGCGAACATTCAGTACTTC | CSVVTGANIQYF
NA | TRBJ2-1 | NA | TRBV15 | TGTGCCACCAAAAGACTAGTGGATGAGCAGTTCTTC | CATKRLVDEQFF
NA | TRBJ2-7 | many | TRBV15 | TGTGCCACCAGCAGAGGGGGGGGCACGGCCTCCTACGAGCAGTACTTC | CATSRGGGTASYEQYF
NA | TRBJ1-5 | many | TRBV27 | TGCGCCAGCAGCTTGGGGCAGGGGAGCAATCAGCCCCAGCATTTT | CASSLGQGSNQPQHF
TRBD1 | TRBJ1-3 | many | TRBV11-1 | TGTGCCAGCAGCTTAGGACAGGGGCTGGGCTCTGGAAACACCATATATTTT | CASSLGQGLGSGNTIYF
NA | TRBJ2-7 | NA | TRBV15 | TGTGCCACCAGCTACTCTGCTAGGACCTACGAGCAGTACTTC | CATSYSARTYEQYF
NA | TRBJ1-1 | NA | TRBV27 | TGTGCCAGCAGTTTATCAAGGAACGCTGAAGCTTTCTTT | CASSLSRNAEAFF
TRBD1 | TRBJ2-7 | NA | TRBV5-1 | TGCGCCAGCAGCTTGGCTTCCGGGACAGGGAAACGAGAGCAGTACTTC | CASSLASGTGKREQYF
NA | TRBJ2-3 | NA | TRBV7-9 | TGTGCCAGCAGCCAAGAGGGCACAGATACGCAGTATTTT | CASSQEGTDTQYF
NA | TRBJ1-4 | many | TRBV2 | TGTGCCAGCAGGCTAATAAGACAGGAGGGGGCTAATGAAAAACTGTTTTTT | CASRLIRQEGANEKLFF
NA | TRBJ2-2 | many | TRBV6-1 | TGTGCCAGCAGATGGACAGTTACCGGGGAGCTGTTTTTT | CASRWTVTGELFF
NA | TRBJ2-7 | NA | TRBV20-1 | TGCAGTGCTAGTAACTCCGGAACGTCCTACGAGCAGTACTTC | CSASNSGTSYEQYF
NA | TRBJ1-5 | many | TRBV5-8 | TGTGCCAGCAGCCGCAGCAGGGGCTATAGCAATCAGCCCCAGCATTTT | CASSRSRGYSNQPQHF
NA | TRBJ2-5 | many | TRBV20-1 | TGCAGTGCTAGAGATCATCGAGAGACCCAGTACTTC | CSARDHRETQYF
NA | TRBJ2-7 | NA | TRBV19 | TGTGCCAGTAGTATGGGGCAGGCCTCCTACGAGCAGTACTTC | CASSMGQASYEQYF
NA | TRBJ1-4 | many | TRBV10-2 | TGCGCCAGCAGTGAAGGTCCCGATAATGAAAAACTGTTTTTT | CASSEGPDNEKLFF
TRBD1 | TRBJ2-3 | NA | TRBV4-1 | TGCGCCAGCAGCCAAGATCGGCCAGGGGGCTCGACAGATACGCAGTATTTT | CASSQDRPGGSTDTQYF
NA | TRBJ2-3 | NA | TRBV14 | TGTGCCAGCAGTTTCGGTGGGGTTAGAGCGGATACGCAGTATTTT | CASSFGGVRADTQYF
NA | TRBJ2-7 | many | TRBV19 | TGTGCCAGTAGTATAACAGGGATCGACGAGCAGTACTTC | CASSITGIDEQYF